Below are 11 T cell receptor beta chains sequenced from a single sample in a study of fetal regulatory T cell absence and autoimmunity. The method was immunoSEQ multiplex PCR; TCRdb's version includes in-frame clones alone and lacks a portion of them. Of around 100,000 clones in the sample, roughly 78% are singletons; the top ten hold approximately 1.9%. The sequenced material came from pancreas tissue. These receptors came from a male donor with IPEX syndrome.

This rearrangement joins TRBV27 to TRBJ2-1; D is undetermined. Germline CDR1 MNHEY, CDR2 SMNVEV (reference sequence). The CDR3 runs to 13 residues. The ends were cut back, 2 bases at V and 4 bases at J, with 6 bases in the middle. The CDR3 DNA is TGTGCCAGCAGTTTAACCGGGTACAATGAGCAGTTCTTC. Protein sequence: CASSLTGYNEQFF.

The CDR3 loop reads CASTSGTNYNEQFF. The CDR3, as DNA: TGTGCCAGCACGTCCGGGACTAACTACAATGAGCAGTTCTTC. The V call is TRBV27, the J call TRBJ2-1; 7 bases fit TRBD2. The J segment lost 3 bases and the V segment lost 7 bases, leaving 6 bases of the junction unmatched. The CDR3 sequence is 14 residues long. The germline gives CDR1 MNHEY, CDR2 SMNVEV (reference sequence).

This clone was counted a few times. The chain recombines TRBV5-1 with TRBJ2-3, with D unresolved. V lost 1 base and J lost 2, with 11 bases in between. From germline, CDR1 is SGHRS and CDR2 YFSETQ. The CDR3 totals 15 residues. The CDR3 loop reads CASSLQRSHTDTQYF. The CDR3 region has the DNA TGCGCCAGCAGCTTGCAGCGTTCACACACAGATACGCAGTATTTT.

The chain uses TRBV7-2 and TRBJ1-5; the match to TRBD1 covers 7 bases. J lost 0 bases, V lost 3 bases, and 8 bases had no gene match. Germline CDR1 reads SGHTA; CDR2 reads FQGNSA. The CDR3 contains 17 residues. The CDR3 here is CASSLRTGPYSNQPQHF. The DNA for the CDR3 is TGTGCCAGCAGCTTGAGGACAGGTCCTTATAGCAATCAGCCCCAGCATTTT.

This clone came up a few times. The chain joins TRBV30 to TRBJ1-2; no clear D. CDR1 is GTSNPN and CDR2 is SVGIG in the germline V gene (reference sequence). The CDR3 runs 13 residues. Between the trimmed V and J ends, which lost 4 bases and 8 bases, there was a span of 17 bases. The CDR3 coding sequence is TGTGCCTGGACCCTACAAGGGAGGGTAGGCTACACCTTC. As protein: CAWTLQGRVGYTF. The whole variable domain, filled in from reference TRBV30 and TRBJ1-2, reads SQTIHQWPATLVQPVGSPLSLECTVEGTSNPNLYWYRQAAGRGLQLLFYSVGIGQISSEVPQNLSASRPQDRQFILSSKKLLLSDSGFYLCAWTLQGRVGYTFGSGTRLTVV.

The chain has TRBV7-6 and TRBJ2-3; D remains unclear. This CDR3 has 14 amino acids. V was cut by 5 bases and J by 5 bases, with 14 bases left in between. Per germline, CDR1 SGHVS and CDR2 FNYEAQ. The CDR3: CASSPRLLRDTQYF. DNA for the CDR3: TGTGCCAGCAGCCCCCGACTGCTCAGAGATACGCAGTATTTT.

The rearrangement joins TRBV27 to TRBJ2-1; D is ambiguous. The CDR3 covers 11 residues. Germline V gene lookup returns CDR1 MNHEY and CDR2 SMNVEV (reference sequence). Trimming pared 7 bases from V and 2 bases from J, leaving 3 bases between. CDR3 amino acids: CASTAYNEQFF. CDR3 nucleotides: TGTGCCAGCACCGCCTACAATGAGCAGTTCTTC.

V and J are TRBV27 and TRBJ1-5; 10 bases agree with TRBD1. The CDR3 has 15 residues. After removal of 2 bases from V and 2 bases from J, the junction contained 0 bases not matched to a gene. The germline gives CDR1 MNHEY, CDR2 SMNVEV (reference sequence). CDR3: CASSLGTGGNQPQHF. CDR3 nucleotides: TGTGCCAGCAGTTTAGGGACAGGGGGCAATCAGCCCCAGCATTTT.

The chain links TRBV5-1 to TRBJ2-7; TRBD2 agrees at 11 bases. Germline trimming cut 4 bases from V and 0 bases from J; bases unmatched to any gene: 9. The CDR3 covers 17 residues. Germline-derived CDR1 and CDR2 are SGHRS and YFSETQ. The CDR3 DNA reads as TGCGCCAGCAGCCCCGGGACTAGCGGAGTCCTCTCCTACGAGCAGTACTTC. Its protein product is CASSPGTSGVLSYEQYF. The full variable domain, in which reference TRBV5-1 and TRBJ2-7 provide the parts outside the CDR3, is KAGVTQTPRYLIKTRGQQVTLSCSPISGHRSVSWYQQTPGQGLQFLFEYFSETQRNKGNFPGRFSGRQFSNSRSEMNVSTLELGDSALYLCASSPGTSGVLSYEQYFGPGTRLTVT.

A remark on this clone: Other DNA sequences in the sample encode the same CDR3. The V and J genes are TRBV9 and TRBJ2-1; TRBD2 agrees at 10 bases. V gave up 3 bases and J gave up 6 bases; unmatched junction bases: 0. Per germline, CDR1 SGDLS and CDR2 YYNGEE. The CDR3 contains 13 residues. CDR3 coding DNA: TGTGCCAGCAGCGGGACTAGCGGCAATGAGCAGTTCTTC. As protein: CASSGTSGNEQFF.

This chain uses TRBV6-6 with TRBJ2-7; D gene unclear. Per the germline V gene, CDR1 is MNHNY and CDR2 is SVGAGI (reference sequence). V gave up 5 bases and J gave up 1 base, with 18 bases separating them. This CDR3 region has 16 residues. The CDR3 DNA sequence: TGTGCCAGCAGTAACCGACGGGTCCCCCTTTCCTACGAGCAGTACTTC. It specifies CASSNRRVPLSYEQYF.